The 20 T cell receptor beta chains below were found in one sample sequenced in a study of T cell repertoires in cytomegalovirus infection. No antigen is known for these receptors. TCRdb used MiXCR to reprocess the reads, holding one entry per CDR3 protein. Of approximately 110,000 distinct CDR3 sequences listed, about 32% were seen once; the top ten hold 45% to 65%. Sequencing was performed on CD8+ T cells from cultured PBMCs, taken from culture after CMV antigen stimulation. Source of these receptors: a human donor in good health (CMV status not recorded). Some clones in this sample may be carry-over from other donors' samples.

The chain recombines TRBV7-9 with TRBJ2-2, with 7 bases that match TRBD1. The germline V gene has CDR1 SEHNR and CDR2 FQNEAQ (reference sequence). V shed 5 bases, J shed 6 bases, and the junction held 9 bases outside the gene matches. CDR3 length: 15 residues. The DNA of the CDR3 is TGTGCCAGCAGCGCGCCGACAGGGAGTGCCGGGGAGCTGTTTTTT. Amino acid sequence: CASSAPTGSAGELFF. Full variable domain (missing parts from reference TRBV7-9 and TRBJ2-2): DTGVSQNPRHKITKRGQNVTFRCDPISEHNRLYWYRQTLGQGPEFLTYFQNEAQLEKSRLLSDRFSAERPKGSFSTLEIQRTEQGDSAMYLCASSAPTGSAGELFFGEGSRLTVL.

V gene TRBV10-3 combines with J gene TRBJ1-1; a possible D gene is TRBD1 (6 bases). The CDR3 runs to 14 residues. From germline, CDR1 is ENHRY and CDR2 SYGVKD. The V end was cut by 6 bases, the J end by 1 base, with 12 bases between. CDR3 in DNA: TGTGCCATCAGCCTGGGACATACGAACACTGAAGCTTTCTTT. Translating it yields CAISLGHTNTEAFF.

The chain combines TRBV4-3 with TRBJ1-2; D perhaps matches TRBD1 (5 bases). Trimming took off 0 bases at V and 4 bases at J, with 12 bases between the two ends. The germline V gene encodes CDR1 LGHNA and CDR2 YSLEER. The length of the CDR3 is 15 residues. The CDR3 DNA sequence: TGCGCCAGCAGCCAAGATTTGGGGGAAAGCTATGGCTACACCTTC. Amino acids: CASSQDLGESYGYTF.

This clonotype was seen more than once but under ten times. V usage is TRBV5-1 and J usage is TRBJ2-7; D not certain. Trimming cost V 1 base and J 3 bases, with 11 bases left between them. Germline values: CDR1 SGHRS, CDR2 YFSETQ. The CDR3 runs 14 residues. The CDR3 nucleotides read TGCGCCAGCAGCTTGTCGGCCGAATACTACGAGCAGTACTTC. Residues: CASSLSAEYYEQYF.

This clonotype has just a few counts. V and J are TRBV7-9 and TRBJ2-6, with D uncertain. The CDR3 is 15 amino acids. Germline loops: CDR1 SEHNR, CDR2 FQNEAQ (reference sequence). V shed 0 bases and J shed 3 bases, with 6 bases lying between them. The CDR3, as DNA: TGTGCCAGCAGCTTAGCGGCAGGTGGGGCCAACGTCCTGACTTTC. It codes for CASSLAAGGANVLTF.

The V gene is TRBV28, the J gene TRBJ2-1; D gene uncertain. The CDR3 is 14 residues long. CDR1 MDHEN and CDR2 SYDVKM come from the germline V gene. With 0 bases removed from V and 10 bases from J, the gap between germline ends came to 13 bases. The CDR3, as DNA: TGTGCCAGCAGTTTATGGTCCCACAATAACGAGCAGTTCTTC. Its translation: CASSLWSHNNEQFF.

CDR3 coding DNA: TGCAGCGTTGAAGGGGGTCGACAGGGATCATATGGCTACACCTTC. Its protein product is CSVEGGRQGSYGYTF. The chain uses TRBV29-1 and TRBJ1-2; TRBD1 matches 7 bases. The trim removed 1 base at V and 5 bases at J, leaving 10 bases unmatched. Germline-derived CDR1 and CDR2 are SQVTM and ANQGSEA. CDR3 size: 15 residues.

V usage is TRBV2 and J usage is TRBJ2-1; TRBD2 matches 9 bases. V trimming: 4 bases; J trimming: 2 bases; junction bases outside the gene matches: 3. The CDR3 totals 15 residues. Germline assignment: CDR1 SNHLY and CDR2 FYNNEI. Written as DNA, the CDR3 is TGTGCCAGCAGTGTCAAGCGGGGGGCCTACAATGAGCAGTTCTTC. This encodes CASSVKRGAYNEQFF.

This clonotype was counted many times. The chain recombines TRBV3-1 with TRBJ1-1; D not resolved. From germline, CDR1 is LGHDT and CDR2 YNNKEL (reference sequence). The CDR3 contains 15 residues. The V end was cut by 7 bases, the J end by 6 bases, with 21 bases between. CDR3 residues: CASTRTFGLRAEAFF. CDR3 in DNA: TGTGCCAGCACCCGGACGTTCGGACTTAGGGCTGAAGCTTTCTTT.

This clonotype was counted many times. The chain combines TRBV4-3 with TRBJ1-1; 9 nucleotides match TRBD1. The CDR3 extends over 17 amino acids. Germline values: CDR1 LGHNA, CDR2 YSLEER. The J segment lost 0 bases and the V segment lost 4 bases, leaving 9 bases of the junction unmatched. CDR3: CASSPRGQGEVNTEAFF. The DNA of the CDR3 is TGCGCCAGCAGCCCAAGGGGACAGGGAGAAGTGAACACTGAAGCTTTCTTT.

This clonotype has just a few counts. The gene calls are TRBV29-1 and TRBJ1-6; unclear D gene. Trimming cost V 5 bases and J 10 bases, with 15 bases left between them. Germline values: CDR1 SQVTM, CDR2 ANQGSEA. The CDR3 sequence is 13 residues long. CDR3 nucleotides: TGCAGCGTTCTGGACTCAGCAGGCTCACCCCTCCACTTT. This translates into CSVLDSAGSPLHF. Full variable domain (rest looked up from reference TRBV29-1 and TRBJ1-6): SAVISQKPSRDICQRGTSLTIQCQVDSQVTMMFWYRQQPGQSLTLIATANQGSEATYESGFVIDKFPISRPNLTFSTLTVSNMSPEDSSIYLCSVLDSAGSPLHFGNGTRLTVT.

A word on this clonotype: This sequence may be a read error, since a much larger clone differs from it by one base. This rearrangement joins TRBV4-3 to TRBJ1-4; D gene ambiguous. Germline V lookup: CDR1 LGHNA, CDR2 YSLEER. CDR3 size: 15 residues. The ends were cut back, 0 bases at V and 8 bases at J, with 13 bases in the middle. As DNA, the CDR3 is TGCGCCAGCAGCCAAGATCAAGGGTTCTACGAAAAACTGTTTTTT. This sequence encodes CASSQDQGFYEKLFF.

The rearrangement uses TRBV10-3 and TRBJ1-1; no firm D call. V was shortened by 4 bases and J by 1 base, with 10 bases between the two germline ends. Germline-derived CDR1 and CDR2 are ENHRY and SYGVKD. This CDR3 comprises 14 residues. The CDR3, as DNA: TGTGCCATCAGTGGGCAGGATCCGAACACTGAAGCTTTCTTT. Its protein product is CAISGQDPNTEAFF.

The CDR3 reads CASSEWGQDFEAFF. In DNA form, the CDR3 reads TGTGCCAGCAGTGAATGGGGACAGGATTTTGAAGCTTTCTTT. The V call is TRBV2, the J call TRBJ1-1, with 8 bases matching TRBD1. This CDR3 is 14 amino acids long. The germline V gene has CDR1 SNHLY and CDR2 FYNNEI. V shed 2 bases and J 7 bases; nucleotides not matched to a gene: 6.

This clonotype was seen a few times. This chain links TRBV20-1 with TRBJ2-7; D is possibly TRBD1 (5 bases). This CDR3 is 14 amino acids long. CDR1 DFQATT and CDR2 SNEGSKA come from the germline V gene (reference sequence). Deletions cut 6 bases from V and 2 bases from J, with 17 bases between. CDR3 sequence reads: CSAKVGQGPYEQYF. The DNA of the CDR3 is TGCAGTGCAAAGGTCGGGCAGGGCCCCTACGAGCAGTACTTC.

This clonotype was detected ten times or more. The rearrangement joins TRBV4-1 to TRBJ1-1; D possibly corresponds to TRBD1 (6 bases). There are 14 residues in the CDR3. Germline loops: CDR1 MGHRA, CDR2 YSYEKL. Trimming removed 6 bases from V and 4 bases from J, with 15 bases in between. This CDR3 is CASRTQQGGTEAFF. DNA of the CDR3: TGCGCCAGCAGAACCCAACAGGGAGGCACTGAAGCTTTCTTT.

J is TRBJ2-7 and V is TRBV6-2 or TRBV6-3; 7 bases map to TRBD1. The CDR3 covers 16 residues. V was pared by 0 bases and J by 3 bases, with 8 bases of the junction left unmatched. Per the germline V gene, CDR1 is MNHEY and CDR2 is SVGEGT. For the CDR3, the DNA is TGTGCCAGCAGTTACTCGTTTCCGCCAGGGGGCTACGAGCAGTACTTC. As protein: CASSYSFPPGGYEQYF.

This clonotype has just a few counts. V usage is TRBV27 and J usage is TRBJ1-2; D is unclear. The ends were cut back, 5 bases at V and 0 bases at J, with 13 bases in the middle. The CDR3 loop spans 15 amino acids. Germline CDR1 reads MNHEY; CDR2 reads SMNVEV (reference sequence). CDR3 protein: CASSNGRAPNYGYTF. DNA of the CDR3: TGTGCCAGCAGTAATGGGAGGGCCCCTAACTATGGCTACACCTTC.

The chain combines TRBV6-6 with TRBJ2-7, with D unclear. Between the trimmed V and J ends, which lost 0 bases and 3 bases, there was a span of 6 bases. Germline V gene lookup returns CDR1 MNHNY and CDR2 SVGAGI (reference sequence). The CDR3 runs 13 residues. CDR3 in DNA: TGTGCCAGCAGTTACTCTAGATACTACGAGCAGTACTTC. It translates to CASSYSRYYEQYF.

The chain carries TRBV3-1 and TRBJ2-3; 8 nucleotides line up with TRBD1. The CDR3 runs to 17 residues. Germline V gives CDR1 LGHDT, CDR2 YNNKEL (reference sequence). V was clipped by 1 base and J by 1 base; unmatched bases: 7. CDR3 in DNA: TGTGCCAGCAGCCAAGTCATCGACAGGGGTCGCACAGATACGCAGTATTTT. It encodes CASSQVIDRGRTDTQYF.